This T cell receptor beta chain was sequenced in a study of blood T cell repertoires in COVID-19. Overall study context: PBMCs, B-cell-depleted T cells, or T cells were the source of the cDNA or gDNA that made up the material.

Only a few counts were recorded for this clone. The repertoire was sequenced with immunoSEQ multiplex PCR; TCRdb's copy has only in-frame clones and lacks some. The sample yields around 80,000 clones, around 79% seen once. V was clipped by 4 bases and J by 5 bases; unmatched bases: 3. Germline V gene lookup returns CDR1 SGHDN and CDR2 FVKESK. The CDR3 contains 13 residues. The sequence was obtained from a man over 45 with active or convalescent COVID-19. The rearrangement links TRBV14 to TRBJ1-2, with 8 bases identical to TRBD1. Sequencing used peripheral blood. Here the CDR3 DNA reads TGTGCCAGCAGCCCGGGACAGGATTATGGCTACACCTTC. As protein: CASSPGQDYGYTF.